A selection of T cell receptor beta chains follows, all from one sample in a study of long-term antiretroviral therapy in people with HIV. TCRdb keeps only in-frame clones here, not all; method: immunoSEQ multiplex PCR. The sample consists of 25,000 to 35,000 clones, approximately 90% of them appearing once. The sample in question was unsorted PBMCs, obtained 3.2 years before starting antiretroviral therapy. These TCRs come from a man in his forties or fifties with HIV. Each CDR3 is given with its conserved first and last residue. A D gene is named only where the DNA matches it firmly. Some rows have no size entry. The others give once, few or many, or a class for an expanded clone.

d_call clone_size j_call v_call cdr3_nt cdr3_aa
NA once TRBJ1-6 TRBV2 TGTGCCAGCAGTGAAGTGGGGGACTATAATTCACCCCTCCACTTT CASSEVGDYNSPLHF
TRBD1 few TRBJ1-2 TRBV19 TGTGCCAGTAGTATACCCCCTGGACAGGGTGGATCTAGCTACACCTTC CASSIPPGQGGSSYTF
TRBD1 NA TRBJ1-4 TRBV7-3 TGTGCCAGCAGCCTAACACAGGGGGGAAAACTGTTTTTT CASSLTQGGKLFF
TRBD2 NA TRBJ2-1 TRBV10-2 TGCGCCAGCAGTGGAACTAGGACTAGCGGGAGGGCCTACAATGAGCAGTTCTTC CASSGTRTSGRAYNEQFF
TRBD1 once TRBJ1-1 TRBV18 TGTGCCAGCTCCCCCTTCTCCGGGACAGCGATCGCGAACACTGAAGCTTTCTTT CASSPFSGTAIANTEAFF
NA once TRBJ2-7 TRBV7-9 TGTGCCAGCAGCCCCACGGACACCTGGGCCTACGAGCAGTACTTC CASSPTDTWAYEQYF
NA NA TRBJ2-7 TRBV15 TGTGCCACCAGCAGAGATCCCTCTCGTGAGCAGTACTTC CATSRDPSREQYF
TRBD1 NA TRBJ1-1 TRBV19 TGTGCCAGTAGGGGCCCCGGGACAGGGAAGCCTGAAGCTTTCTTT CASRGPGTGKPEAFF
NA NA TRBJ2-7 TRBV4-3 TGCGCCAGCAGCCCCCCCCTATCGGCGGTACACGAGCAGTACTTC CASSPPLSAVHEQYF
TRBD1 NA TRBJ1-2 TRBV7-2 TGTGCCAGCAGCGATACGACAGGGTGGGGTCGTGGCTACACCTTC CASSDTTGWGRGYTF
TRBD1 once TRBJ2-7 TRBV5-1 TGCGCCAGCAGCCTGCCGAGACAGGGGGCCTGGTCATACGAGCAGTACTTC CASSLPRQGAWSYEQYF
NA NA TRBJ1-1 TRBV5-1 TGCGCCAGCAGCTTTAGGGTAAGGGGTGCTGAAGCTTTCTTT CASSFRVRGAEAFF
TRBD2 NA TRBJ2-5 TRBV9 TGTGCCAGCAGCGTAGCCCCTCTAGCGGGAGGCCCCCAAGAGACCCAGTACTTC CASSVAPLAGGPQETQYF
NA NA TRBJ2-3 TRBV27 TGTGCCAGCAGTCCCCGCCATCGTCAGGGCTACCCAAGCACAGATACGCAGTATTTT CASSPRHRQGYPSTDTQYF
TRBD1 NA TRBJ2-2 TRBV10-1 TGCGCCAGCAGTACAGACAGGGGGAACACCGGGGAGCTGTTTTTT CASSTDRGNTGELFF
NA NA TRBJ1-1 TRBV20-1 TGCAGTGCTAGGGGTCAGGGGGAAGCTTTCTTT CSARGQGEAFF
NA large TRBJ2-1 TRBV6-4 TGTGCCAGCAGTGACTCGATCCGTTATGAGCAGTTCTTC CASSDSIRYEQFF
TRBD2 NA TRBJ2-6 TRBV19 TGTGCCAGTAGCGCCCGTCTCACTAGCGGTCTGTCTGGGGCCAACGTCCTGACTTTC CASSARLTSGLSGANVLTF
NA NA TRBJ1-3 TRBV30 TGTGCCTGGAACACAGGCACCCGCTCTGGAAACACCATATATTTT CAWNTGTRSGNTIYF
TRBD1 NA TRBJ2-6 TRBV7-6 TGTGCCAGCAGCGCCCGGACAGGGGGCACTGGGGCCAACGTCCTGACTTTC CASSARTGGTGANVLTF
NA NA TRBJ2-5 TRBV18 TGTGCCAGCTCACCATTTTCCGCCGGCGGGGATGAGACCCAGTACTTC CASSPFSAGGDETQYF
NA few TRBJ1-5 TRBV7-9 TGTGCCAGCAGCTTAGAGGTCGATCAGCCCCAGCATTTT CASSLEVDQPQHF
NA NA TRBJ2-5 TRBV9 TGTGCCAGCAGCGTAGCTTTCGGGACCCAAGAGACCCAGTACTTC CASSVAFGTQETQYF
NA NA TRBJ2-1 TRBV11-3 TGTGCCAGCAGCCCTAACACCGCCCCTGCTGAGCAGTTCTTC CASSPNTAPAEQFF
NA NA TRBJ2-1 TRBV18 TGTGCCAGCTCACGGAACGGGGGCCAAACCTACAATGAGCAGTTCTTC CASSRNGGQTYNEQFF
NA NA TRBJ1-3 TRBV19 TGTGCCAGTAGTAACCAAAGTCCGGACACCATATATTTT CASSNQSPDTIYF
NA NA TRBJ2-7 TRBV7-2 TGTGCCAGCAGCCCCCTGGCCCTACAACTCTCCTACGAGCAGTACTTC CASSPLALQLSYEQYF
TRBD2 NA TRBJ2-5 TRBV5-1 TGCGCCAGCAGCTTGGGAGCGGGAGGAGGGGAGACCCAGTACTTC CASSLGAGGGETQYF
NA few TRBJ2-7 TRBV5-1 TGCGCCAGCAGCAGAGGGCAGGCGGGATCTTTTCGGGAGCAGTACTTC CASSRGQAGSFREQYF
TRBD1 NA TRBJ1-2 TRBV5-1 TGCGCCAGCAGCTTGGCCGTAGGGGGCGATGGCTACACCTTC CASSLAVGGDGYTF
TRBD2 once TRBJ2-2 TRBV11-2 TGTGCCAGCAGCTCCCTAGCGGGCCTCAACACCGGGGAGCTGTTTTTT CASSSLAGLNTGELFF
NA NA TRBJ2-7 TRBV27 TGTGCCAGCAGTTTAATGTTAGGTCCTTTCTACGAGCAGTACTTC CASSLMLGPFYEQYF
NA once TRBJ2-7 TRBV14 TGTGCCAGCAGCCGCGACGGGGGTCTGTACGAGCAGTACTTC CASSRDGGLYEQYF
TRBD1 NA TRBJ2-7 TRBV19 TGTGCCAGTAGTACTACAGGGGGAGTGGAGCAGTACTTC CASSTTGGVEQYF
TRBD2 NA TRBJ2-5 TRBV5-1 TGCGCCAGCAGCTTGTCGGGGGGGGGTCAAGAGACCCAGTACTTC CASSLSGGGQETQYF
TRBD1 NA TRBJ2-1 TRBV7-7 TGTGCTAGCAGCCAAGGGACAGGGAGTGGGAATGAGCAGTTCTTC CASSQGTGSGNEQFF
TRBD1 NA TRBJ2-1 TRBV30 TGTGCCTGGAGTGGGGGATTGTTGGTGGGGACAGGCAATGAGCAGTTCTTC CAWSGGLLVGTGNEQFF
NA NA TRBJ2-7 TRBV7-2 TGTGCCAGCAGCTTATCTTTAGCTAGATACGAGCAGTACTTC CASSLSLARYEQYF
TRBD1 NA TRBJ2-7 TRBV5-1 TGCGCCAGTCAACCCGTGACAGGGCCGGGGGAGCAGTACTTC CASQPVTGPGEQYF
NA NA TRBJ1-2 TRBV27 TGTGCCAGCAGTAATCCCGGGCGAGGCTACACCTTC CASSNPGRGYTF
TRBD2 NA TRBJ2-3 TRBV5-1 TGCGCCAGCAGCCCCTACCTGGGGGGGGGCACAGATACGCAGTATTTT CASSPYLGGGTDTQYF
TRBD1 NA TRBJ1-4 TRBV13 TGTGCCAGCAGCTACAGGGGAGGTAATGAAAAACTGTTTTTT CASSYRGGNEKLFF
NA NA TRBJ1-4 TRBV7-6 TGTGCCAGCAGCTTATACGGGAAGCAAGGTGAAAAACTGTTTTTT CASSLYGKQGEKLFF
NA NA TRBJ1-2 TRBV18 TGTGCCAGCTCACAAGACTCCCCCAGAGGCTATGGCTACACCTTC CASSQDSPRGYGYTF